This is a list of T cell receptor beta chains from one sample in a study of CD8 T cells in Susac syndrome. TCRdb reprocessed the immunoSEQ multiplex PCR reads with MiXCR, giving one entry per CDR3 protein. Of some 150,000 distinct CDR3 sequences listed, roughly 95% are singletons. Sequencing was performed on CD4+ T cells from PBMCs. Source of these receptors: a human donor in good health. The CDR3 runs from the conserved cysteine through the conserved F or W. A D gene is named only where the DNA matches it firmly. Where a row states a size, it is once, few, many or the class of an expanded clone; other rows omit it.

TRBV2,TRBJ2-2,NA,NA,CASSVSGDGELFF,TGTGCCAGCAGTGTTTCGGGGGACGGGGAGCTGTTTTTT
TRBV27,TRBJ1-3,NA,NA,CASSFSSGNTIYF,TGTGCCAGCAGTTTTAGTTCTGGAAACACCATATATTTT
TRBV4-1,TRBJ2-5,NA,TRBD2,CASSHPFPRTTSGEAQETQYF,TGCGCCAGCAGCCATCCCTTCCCACGGACGACTAGCGGGGAAGCTCAAGAGACCCAGTACTTC
TRBV29-1,TRBJ2-1,NA,TRBD2,CSVELAGFYNEQFF,TGCAGCGTTGAACTAGCGGGATTCTACAATGAGCAGTTCTTC
TRBV5-4,TRBJ2-5,NA,NA,CASSLGTSKETQYF,TGTGCCAGCAGCTTGGGAACTAGCAAAGAGACCCAGTACTTC
TRBV30,TRBJ1-4,NA,NA,CAWDLDDRKLFF,TGTGCCTGGGACCTTGACGATCGAAAACTGTTTTTT
TRBV3-1,TRBJ2-1,NA,TRBD2,CASSQDDRVGLAGVFF,TGTGCCAGCAGCCAAGATGACAGGGTGGGACTAGCGGGAGTTTTCTTC
TRBV3-1,TRBJ2-7,NA,NA,CASSQTGRRFYEQYF,TGTGCCAGCAGCCAAACAGGCCGACGGTTCTACGAGCAGTACTTC
TRBV5-4,TRBJ2-3,NA,NA,CASSLSTGVSADTQYF,TGTGCCAGCAGCTTGAGTACGGGAGTGAGCGCAGATACGCAGTATTTT
TRBV19,TRBJ1-5,once,NA,CASSMKGGWQPQHF,TGTGCCAGTAGTATGAAGGGGGGGTGGCAGCCCCAGCATTTT
TRBV25-1,TRBJ2-7,NA,NA,CASSAFGVMGYEQYF,TGTGCCAGCAGTGCGTTCGGGGTCATGGGCTACGAGCAGTACTTC
TRBV2,TRBJ2-2,NA,TRBD2,CASRILAGVTGELFF,TGTGCCAGCAGGATACTAGCGGGAGTTACCGGGGAGCTGTTTTTT
TRBV30,TRBJ1-5,NA,NA,CAWSVDFNQPQHF,TGTGCCTGGAGTGTGGATTTCAATCAGCCCCAGCATTTT
TRBV6-2/TRBV6-3,TRBJ2-2,NA,NA,CASSYLTLTGELFF,TGTGCCAGCAGTTACCTTACACTTACCGGGGAGCTGTTTTTT
TRBV5-1,TRBJ2-2,NA,NA,CASTLRVTNTGELFF,TGCGCCAGCACCCTCAGGGTGACAAACACCGGGGAGCTGTTTTTT
TRBV7-9,TRBJ2-5,NA,TRBD2,CASRGTAGAETQYF,TGTGCCAGCAGGGGAACAGCGGGAGCGGAGACCCAGTACTTC
TRBV6-6,TRBJ2-1,NA,TRBD2,CASRREDPYNEQFF,TGTGCCAGCAGGCGGGAGGACCCCTACAATGAGCAGTTCTTC
TRBV9,TRBJ1-2,NA,NA,CASSVAGRAHGYTF,TGTGCCAGCAGCGTAGCGGGTAGAGCCCATGGCTACACCTTC
TRBV20-1,TRBJ2-1,NA,NA,CSAREGEVREQFF,TGCAGTGCTAGAGAGGGGGAGGTGCGCGAGCAGTTCTTC
TRBV2,TRBJ2-1,NA,NA,CASSSLSGQQFF,TGTGCCAGCAGCTCTCTCTCGGGGCAGCAGTTCTTC
TRBV7-9,TRBJ1-4,NA,NA,CASSLAVRANEKLFF,TGTGCCAGCAGCTTAGCGGTCAGGGCTAATGAAAAACTGTTTTTT
TRBV29-1,TRBJ2-2,NA,TRBD2,CSVTSGTYGELFF,TGCAGCGTGACTAGCGGGACTTACGGGGAGCTGTTTTTT
TRBV29-1,TRBJ2-1,NA,TRBD2,CSGTSGSGYNEQFF,TGCAGCGGGACTAGCGGGAGTGGTTACAATGAGCAGTTCTTC
TRBV19,TRBJ2-1,NA,NA,CASAGYVNEQFF,TGTGCCAGTGCGGGTTATGTAAATGAGCAGTTCTTC
TRBV5-4,TRBJ2-3,NA,NA,CASSFGTTDTQYF,TGTGCCAGCAGCTTCGGGACCACAGATACGCAGTATTTT
TRBV10-3,TRBJ2-2,NA,NA,CAISVVGSGELFF,TGTGCCATCAGTGTAGTAGGTTCCGGGGAGCTGTTTTTT
TRBV20-1,TRBJ2-5,NA,NA,CSASEETQYF,TGCAGTGCTAGTGAGGAGACCCAGTACTTC
TRBV20-1,TRBJ2-4,NA,TRBD2,CSAPGLAGGGAKNIQYF,TGCAGTGCTCCGGGACTAGCGGGAGGAGGGGCCAAAAACATTCAGTACTTC
TRBV20-1,TRBJ1-2,few,NA,CSAQDGGYGYTF,TGCAGTGCTCAGGACGGTGGGTATGGCTACACCTTC
TRBV7-2,TRBJ2-1,NA,NA,CASRFLLASEQFF,TGTGCCAGCAGGTTCCTCCTAGCGTCTGAGCAGTTCTTC